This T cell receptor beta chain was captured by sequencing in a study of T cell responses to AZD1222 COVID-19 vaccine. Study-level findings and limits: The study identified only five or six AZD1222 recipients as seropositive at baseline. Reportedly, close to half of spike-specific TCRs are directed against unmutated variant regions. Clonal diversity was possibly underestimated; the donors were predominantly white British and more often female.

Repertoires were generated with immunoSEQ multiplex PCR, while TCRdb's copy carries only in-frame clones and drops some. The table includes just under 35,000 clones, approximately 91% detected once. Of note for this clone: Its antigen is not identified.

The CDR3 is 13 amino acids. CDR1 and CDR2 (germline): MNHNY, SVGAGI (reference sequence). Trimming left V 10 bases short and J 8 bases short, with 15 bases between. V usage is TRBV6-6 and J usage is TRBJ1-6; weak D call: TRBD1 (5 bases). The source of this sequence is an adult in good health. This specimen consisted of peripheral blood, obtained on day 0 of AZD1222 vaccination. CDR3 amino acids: CATVGGGYSPLHF. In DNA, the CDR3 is TGTGCCACCGTGGGGGGGGGTTATTCACCCCTCCACTTT.